The T cell receptor (beta chain) under discussion was sequenced for a study of T cell responses to AZD1222 COVID-19 vaccine. Produced via immunoSEQ multiplex PCR; TCRdb's table is partial and in-frame only. The data contain roughly 130,000 clones, roughly nine tenths of them singletons. Comments on this clone: Distinct nucleotide sequences in the sample also encode this CDR3.

Investigators merged groups given second doses at roughly 4 or roughly 12 weeks. The TCR was taken from an adult who received the AZD1222 COVID-19 vaccine. Sequencing used peripheral blood, obtained 28 days after the second AZD1222 dose.

The CDR3 protein is CASSLGGGSGNTIYF. CDR3 nucleotides: TGTGCCAGCAGCTTGGGCGGAGGATCTGGAAACACCATATATTTT. The rearrangement joins TRBV7-2 to TRBJ1-3; no clear D. Trimming took off 3 bases at V and 1 base at J, with 10 bases between the two ends. Germline V gene lookup returns CDR1 SGHTA and CDR2 FQGNSA. The CDR3 consists of 15 residues.